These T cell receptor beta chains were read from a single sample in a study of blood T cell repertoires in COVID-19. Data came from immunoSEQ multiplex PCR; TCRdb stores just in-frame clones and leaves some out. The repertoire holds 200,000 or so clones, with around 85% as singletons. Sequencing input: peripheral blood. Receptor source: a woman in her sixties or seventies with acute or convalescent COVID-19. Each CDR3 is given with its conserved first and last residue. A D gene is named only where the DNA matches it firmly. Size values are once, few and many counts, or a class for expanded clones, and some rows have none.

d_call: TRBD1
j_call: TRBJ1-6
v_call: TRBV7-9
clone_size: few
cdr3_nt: TGTGCCAGCAGCTTAGACCCCCTTGACAGGGTTGAATCACCCCTCCACTTT
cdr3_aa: CASSLDPLDRVESPLHF

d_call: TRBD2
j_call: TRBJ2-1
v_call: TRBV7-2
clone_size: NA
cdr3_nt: TGTGCCAGCAGCTTTTTAGCGGGCCTGGGATTCAATGAGCAGTTCTTC
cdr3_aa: CASSFLAGLGFNEQFF

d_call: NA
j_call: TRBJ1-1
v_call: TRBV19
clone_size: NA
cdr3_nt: TGTGCCAGTAGACTCTCCGGGACACAGAACACTGAAGCTTTCTTT
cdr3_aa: CASRLSGTQNTEAFF

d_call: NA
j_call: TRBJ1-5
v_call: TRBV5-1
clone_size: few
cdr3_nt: TGCGCCAGCAGCTTGAATACGGGGGACGGTCAGCCCCAGCATTTT
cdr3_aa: CASSLNTGDGQPQHF

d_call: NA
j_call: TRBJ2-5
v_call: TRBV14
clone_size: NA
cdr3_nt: TGTGCCAGCAGCCAAGTGACCATAGCACAGGGAGAGACCCAGTACTTC
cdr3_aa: CASSQVTIAQGETQYF

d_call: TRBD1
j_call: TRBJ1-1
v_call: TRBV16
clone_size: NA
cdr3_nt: TGTGCCAGCAGCAGCGCCCGGGGACAGGCTGAAGCTTTCTTT
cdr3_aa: CASSSARGQAEAFF

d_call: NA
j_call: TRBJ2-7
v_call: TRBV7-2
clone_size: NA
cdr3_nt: TGTGCCAGCAGCTTAAGTCTGGAGAGCTCCTACGAGCAGTACTTC
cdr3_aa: CASSLSLESSYEQYF

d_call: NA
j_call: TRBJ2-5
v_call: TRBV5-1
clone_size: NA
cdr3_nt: TGCGCCAGCAGCGGGCAGGGAAAAGAGACCCAGTACTTC
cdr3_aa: CASSGQGKETQYF

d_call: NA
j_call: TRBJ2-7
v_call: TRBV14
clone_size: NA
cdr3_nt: TGTGCCAGCAGCCCCCGACTCCCCGGGAGCCTCTACGAGCAGTACTTC
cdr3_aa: CASSPRLPGSLYEQYF

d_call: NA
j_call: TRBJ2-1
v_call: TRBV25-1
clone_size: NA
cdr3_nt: TGTGCCAGCAGTGGGGGAGGATTAGAGGTCGGTGAGCAGTTCTTC
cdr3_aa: CASSGGGLEVGEQFF

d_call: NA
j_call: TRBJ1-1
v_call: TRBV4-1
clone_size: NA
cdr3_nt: TGCGCCAGCACCGGAGGCGGTAATACTCTCCGGAACACTGAAGCTTTCTTT
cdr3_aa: CASTGGGNTLRNTEAFF

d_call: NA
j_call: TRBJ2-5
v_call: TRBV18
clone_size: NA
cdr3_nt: TGTGCCAGCTCACATCTGGACAGTGGGGAGACCCAGTACTTC
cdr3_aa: CASSHLDSGETQYF